The 29 T cell receptor beta chains below were found in one sample sequenced in a study of T cell responses to AZD1222 COVID-19 vaccine (dated by TCRdb to the early 2020s). The sample's time point label, in plain terms: baseline before first vaccination. This specimen's treatment or condition label, per the study, means: meningococcal conjugate vaccine given as trial control. Libraries came from the immunoSEQ multiplex PCR assay. The immuneACCESS repertoire file appears here via TCRdb, limited to in-frame rearrangements. These files lack a portion of the clones; in checked studies, under half of the deficit traces to unresolved V genes, and the cause of the others is not known. The sample data list more than 50,000 clones, and 70% to 80% of these were observed just once. The top ten clones comprise around 20% of the sample. The material sequenced was peripheral blood, taken on day 0 of MenACWY control vaccination. The receptor set was obtained from an adult in good health.

The sample holds a few counts of this clone. This sequence joins TRBV19 and TRBJ2-6, with D perhaps being TRBD1 or TRBD2 (7 bases each). CDR1 is LNHDA, CDR2 SQIVND, per germline (reference sequence). The CDR3 is made up of 17 amino acids. The germline V and J ends were trimmed by 5 bases and 4 bases, with 18 bases remaining between them. The CDR3 reads CASSDPGGAGGANVLTF. CDR3 bases: TGTGCCAGTAGTGATCCAGGGGGAGCGGGAGGGGCCAACGTCCTGACTTTC. The whole variable domain, remainder taken from reference TRBV19 and TRBJ2-6, is DGGITQSPKYLFRKEGQNVTLSCEQNLNHDAMYWYRQDPGQGLRLIYYSQIVNDFQKGDIAEGYSVSREKKESFPLTVTSAQKNPTAFYLCASSDPGGAGGANVLTFGAGSRLTVL.

The chain is built from TRBV7-9 and TRBJ2-1; 12 nucleotides match TRBD2. Germline V gene sequence: CDR1 SEHNR, CDR2 FQNEAQ (reference sequence). V shed 5 bases, J shed 1 base, and the junction held 12 bases outside the gene matches. The CDR3 sequence is 19 residues long. The CDR3 here is CASSHLRLAGVSSYNEQFF. Written as DNA, the CDR3 is TGTGCCAGCAGCCATCTTCGACTAGCGGGAGTGTCTTCCTACAATGAGCAGTTCTTC. Looking up the rest from reference TRBV7-9 and TRBJ2-1 gives the full variable domain: DTGVSQNPRHKITKRGQNVTFRCDPISEHNRLYWYRQTLGQGPEFLTYFQNEAQLEKSRLLSDRFSAERPKGSFSTLEIQRTEQGDSAMYLCASSHLRLAGVSSYNEQFFGPGTRLTVL.

This clone showed up just once. The chain has TRBV27 and TRBJ1-6, with 10 bases lining up with TRBD1. The V gene end was trimmed by 8 bases and the J gene end by 3 bases; junction bases not matched to a gene: 4. The CDR3 runs to 15 residues. Per the germline V gene, CDR1 is MNHEY and CDR2 is SMNVEV (reference sequence). The CDR3 nucleotides are TGTGCCAGCTCTGGGACAGGGGTCTATAATTCACCCCTCCACTTT. Protein: CASSGTGVYNSPLHF.

The V call is TRBV30, the J call TRBJ2-1; 7 bases fit TRBD2. From germline, CDR1 is GTSNPN and CDR2 SVGIG (reference sequence). V was clipped by 1 base and J by 10 bases; unmatched bases: 10. The CDR3 runs 14 residues. The CDR3 nucleotides are TGTGCCTGGAGTGGCGGGAGAATCGGACGGGAGCAGTTCTTC. Encoded protein: CAWSGGRIGREQFF.

In DNA form, the CDR3 reads TGTGCCAGCAGTCATCCCTTGACCAGGGACAGGGATAATCAGCCCCAGCATTTT. Translated: CASSHPLTRDRDNQPQHF. This chain uses TRBV6-2 or TRBV6-3 with TRBJ1-5, with 9 bases that match TRBD1. The CDR3 has 18 residues. Per germline, CDR1 MNHEY and CDR2 SVGEGT. J gave up 4 bases and V 5 bases, and 15 bases lay outside the gene matches.

This clone was picked up many times. CDR3 nucleotide sequence: TGTGCCAGTAGTCTCGCGTGGGGACAGAACACTGAAGCTTTCTTT. It codes for CASSLAWGQNTEAFF. This chain uses TRBV19 with TRBJ1-1; TRBD1 is a possible D gene (6 bases). CDR3 size: 15 residues. Germline V gene sequence: CDR1 LNHDA, CDR2 SQIVND (reference sequence). V lost 5 bases, J lost 1 base, and 14 bases lay in between.

The rearrangement links TRBV10-3 to TRBJ1-2; a weak D match, TRBD1 (5 bases). Per germline, CDR1 ENHRY and CDR2 SYGVKD. CDR3 length: 16 amino acids. V gave up 6 bases and J gave up 3 bases, with 20 bases separating them. CDR3 coding DNA: TGTGCCATCAGGACACCCATTGGGGGGTCCCACTATGGCTACACCTTC. This encodes CAIRTPIGGSHYGYTF.

This clone was counted a single time. The chain uses TRBV23-1 and TRBJ2-5; TRBD2 aligns across 10 bases. TRBV23-1 is reported as an ORF; its role is uncertain. The CDR3 loop spans 15 amino acids. V trimming: 4 bases; J trimming: 4 bases; junction bases outside the gene matches: 6. The CDR3 region is CASSPASGGGETQYF. CDR3 in DNA: TGCGCCAGCAGTCCAGCTAGCGGGGGAGGAGAGACCCAGTACTTC.

This clone has just a few counts. The chain recombines TRBV6-5 with TRBJ2-1; TRBD2 matches at 7 bases. V shed 6 bases, J shed 0 bases, and the junction held 5 bases outside the gene matches. The germline gives CDR1 MNHEY, CDR2 SVGAGI. The CDR3 extends over 15 amino acids. Here the CDR3 DNA reads TGTGCCAGCAGGCTAGCGGATAGCTCCTACAATGAGCAGTTCTTC. Translation gives CASRLADSSYNEQFF.

This clone has more than one count but fewer than ten. This chain uses TRBV2 with TRBJ1-5; a possible D gene is TRBD1 (5 bases). Trimming took off 5 bases at V and 2 bases at J, with 13 bases between the two ends. Germline CDR1 is SNHLY and CDR2 is FYNNEI. The CDR3 has 15 amino acids. The DNA of the CDR3 is TGTGCCAGCAGTAGGGGTGGCGGGGGCAATCAGCCCCAGCATTTT. Residues: CASSRGGGGNQPQHF.

This chain connects TRBV19 to TRBJ2-1, with no clear D. Trimming stripped 0 bases from V and 7 bases from J, with 13 bases between. The CDR3 loop spans 15 amino acids. Germline CDR1 LNHDA, CDR2 SQIVND (reference sequence). The CDR3 DNA is TGTGCCAGTAGTATAGATCGTCAGGTATGGAATGAGCAGTTCTTC. Protein product: CASSIDRQVWNEQFF.

This clone was recorded a few times. The rearrangement uses TRBV19 and TRBJ1-3; D is undetermined. Germline V gives CDR1 LNHDA, CDR2 SQIVND (reference sequence). Trimming removed 7 bases at V and 2 bases at J, with 18 bases between. The CDR3 extends over 16 amino acids. The CDR3 here is CASTGPRQETGNTIYF. The CDR3 DNA is TGTGCCAGTACGGGCCCTAGACAAGAGACTGGAAACACCATATATTTT.

The chain carries TRBV7-3 and TRBJ2-2, with 8 bases matching TRBD1. J was trimmed by 7 bases and V by 5 bases; bases with no gene match: 6. The germline gives CDR1 SGHTA, CDR2 FQGTGA. The CDR3 covers 14 residues. The DNA for the CDR3 is TGTGCCAGCAGCCCCCAGGGGGCAGGCGGGGAGCTGTTTTTT. Its translation: CASSPQGAGGELFF.

A single count supports this clone. V gene TRBV7-9 combines with J gene TRBJ2-5; the match to TRBD2 covers 11 bases. V dropped 5 bases and J dropped 1; count of bases not matched to a gene: 6. Germline-derived CDR1 and CDR2 are SEHNR and FQNEAQ (reference sequence). The CDR3 has 16 residues. The CDR3 reads CASSGTSGGVQETQYF. The CDR3 nucleotides read TGTGCCAGCAGCGGAACTAGCGGGGGCGTCCAAGAGACCCAGTACTTC.

Comments on this clone: At one boundary the junction diverges from the germline segment, which might be a read error. The CDR3 bases are TGTGCCACCAGCAGAGATACGGCCGGGACCGGGTTCCTCTTC. Encoded protein: CATSRDTAGTGFLF. The chain couples TRBV15 to TRBJ1-2; D perhaps matches TRBD1 (5 bases). This CDR3 has 14 amino acids. Germline V gene data show CDR1 as LNHNV and CDR2 as YYDKDF (reference sequence).

This clone was observed a handful of times. The chain links TRBV28 to TRBJ1-4; possibly TRBD1 for D (6 bases). Germline CDR1 reads MDHEN; CDR2 reads SYDVKM. The CDR3 is made up of 19 amino acids. Between the trimmed V and J ends, which lost 6 bases and 0 bases, there was a span of 23 bases. The CDR3 is CASSSGRGLLPATNEKLFF. In DNA, the CDR3 is TGTGCCAGCAGCTCGGGCCGGGGGCTACTCCCTGCAACTAATGAAAAACTGTTTTTT.

This rearrangement joins TRBV2 to TRBJ1-2; TRBD1 agrees at 8 bases. Trimming cost V 4 bases and J 4 bases; bases outside gene matches: 8. Germline loops: CDR1 SNHLY, CDR2 FYNNEI. This CDR3 has 15 amino acids. CDR3 coding DNA: TGTGCCAGCAGTGTACAGGGGGGAAACTTCTATGGCTACACCTTC. Translated, it gives CASSVQGGNFYGYTF.

V gene TRBV7-9 combines with J gene TRBJ1-1, with 9 nucleotides matching TRBD1. The germline V gene encodes CDR1 SEHNR and CDR2 FQNEAQ (reference sequence). This CDR3 has 15 amino acids. The V gene end was trimmed by 1 base and the J gene end by 5 bases; junction bases not matched to a gene: 5. The chain's CDR3 is CASSLGAGQGTEAFF. For the CDR3, the DNA is TGTGCCAGCAGCTTAGGGGCGGGACAGGGTACTGAAGCTTTCTTT.

This clone has a handful of counts. The chain is built from TRBV5-1 and TRBJ1-6; D might be TRBD1 (6 bases). The germline V and J ends were trimmed by 2 bases and 9 bases, with 12 bases remaining between them. Germline-derived CDR1 and CDR2 are SGHRS and YFSETQ. CDR3 length: 14 amino acids. Written as DNA, the CDR3 is TGCGCCAGCAGCTTAGGTATGGACAGTTCACCCCTCCACTTT. Its protein is CASSLGMDSSPLHF.

This rearrangement joins TRBV7-8 to TRBJ1-4, with D possibly matching TRBD1 (6 bases). The germline V gene has CDR1 SGHVS and CDR2 FQNEAQ. V was pared by 5 bases and J by 7 bases, with 17 bases between. CDR3 length equals 15 residues. The CDR3 protein is CASSRKSGVSEKLFF. The CDR3 DNA reads TGTGCCAGCAGCCGAAAATCAGGGGTTTCTGAAAAACTGTTTTTT. The whole variable domain, filled in from reference TRBV7-8 and TRBJ1-4, reads GAGVSQSPRYKVAKRGQDVALRCDPISGHVSLFWYQQALGQGPEFLTYFQNEAQLDKSGLPSDRFFAERPEGSVSTLKIQRTQQEDSAVYLCASSRKSGVSEKLFFGSGTQLSVL.

CDR3 DNA sequence: TGTGCCAGCAGCCGCGACAGCTCTGGGGCCAACGTCCTGACTTTC. The encoded protein is CASSRDSSGANVLTF. The chain is built from TRBV11-2 and TRBJ2-6; D may be TRBD1 (5 bases). The V gene's germline CDR1 is SGHAT and CDR2 FQNNGV. This CDR3 has 15 residues. Trimming shortened V by 5 bases and J by 0 bases, and 8 bases separated the two germline ends.

J is TRBJ1-4 and V is TRBV15; 7 bases are a match to TRBD1. The CDR3 contains 14 residues. CDR1 and CDR2 from the germline V gene are LNHNV and YYDKDF (reference sequence). V shed 8 bases and J 6 bases; nucleotides not matched to a gene: 9. CDR3 in amino acids: CATSTGQPYEKLFF. The DNA of the CDR3 is TGTGCCACCTCAACGGGACAGCCGTATGAAAAACTGTTTTTT.

This rearrangement joins TRBV29-1 to TRBJ1-1; D possibly corresponds to TRBD1 (5 bases). Germline assignment: CDR1 SQVTM and CDR2 ANQGSEA. Trimming removed 6 bases at V and 3 bases at J, with 14 bases between. This CDR3 spans 13 amino acids. The chain's CDR3 is CSVGTVGDTEAFF. The CDR3, as DNA: TGCAGCGTGGGGACCGTGGGGGACACTGAAGCTTTCTTT.

This chain connects TRBV7-2 to TRBJ1-1; no clear D gene. CDR1 and CDR2 from the germline V gene are SGHTA and FQGNSA. This CDR3 comprises 13 residues. Trimming removed 3 bases from V and 4 bases from J, with 9 bases in between. The CDR3 region is CASSFRRGTEAFF. In DNA form, the CDR3 reads TGTGCCAGCAGCTTTAGACGGGGCACTGAAGCTTTCTTT.

CDR3: CASSLGSGTGNGYTF. CDR3 DNA sequence: TGTGCCAGCAGCCTAGGCTCCGGGACAGGGAATGGCTACACCTTC. The chain carries TRBV7-9 and TRBJ1-2; 9 bases are shared with TRBD1. The germline gives CDR1 SEHNR, CDR2 FQNEAQ (reference sequence). The CDR3 has 15 amino acids. V gave up 5 bases and J gave up 6 bases; unmatched junction bases: 10.

This clone was observed many times. V usage is TRBV9 and J usage is TRBJ2-1; TRBD2 matches 11 bases. The junction had 8 bases not matched to a gene; V was cut back by 0 bases and J by 9 bases. Germline CDR1 is SGDLS and CDR2 is YYNGEE. This CDR3 contains 16 residues. CDR3 DNA: TGTGCCAGCAGCGTAGGAACTAGCGGGAGTACGTCTGAGCAGTTCTTC. Its translation: CASSVGTSGSTSEQFF.

V usage is TRBV7-2 and J usage is TRBJ1-6; D gene unclear. Looked up from germline, CDR1 is SGHTA and CDR2 is FQGNSA. Trimming left V 5 bases short and J 8 bases short, with 16 bases between. The CDR3 runs to 15 residues. CDR3 bases: TGTGCCAGCAGCCTTATGACCCCTTCCGATTCACCCCTCCACTTT. Encoded protein: CASSLMTPSDSPLHF.

The chain joins TRBV19 to TRBJ1-2, with no clear D. CDR1 and CDR2 from the germline V gene are LNHDA and SQIVND (reference sequence). Trimming took 3 bases from V and 8 from J, leaving 10 bases between them. This CDR3 has 12 residues. The CDR3: CASSMGLGGYTF. DNA for the CDR3: TGTGCCAGTAGTATGGGATTGGGGGGCTACACCTTC.

The rearrangement uses TRBV5-1 and TRBJ2-7; a possible D gene is TRBD2 (6 bases). The germline gives CDR1 SGHRS, CDR2 YFSETQ. The CDR3 is made up of 15 amino acids. Deletions cut 1 base from V and 0 bases from J, with 11 bases between. The chain's CDR3 is CASSLWSGLSYEQYF. CDR3 nucleotides: TGCGCCAGCAGCTTGTGGTCGGGACTCTCCTACGAGCAGTACTTC.